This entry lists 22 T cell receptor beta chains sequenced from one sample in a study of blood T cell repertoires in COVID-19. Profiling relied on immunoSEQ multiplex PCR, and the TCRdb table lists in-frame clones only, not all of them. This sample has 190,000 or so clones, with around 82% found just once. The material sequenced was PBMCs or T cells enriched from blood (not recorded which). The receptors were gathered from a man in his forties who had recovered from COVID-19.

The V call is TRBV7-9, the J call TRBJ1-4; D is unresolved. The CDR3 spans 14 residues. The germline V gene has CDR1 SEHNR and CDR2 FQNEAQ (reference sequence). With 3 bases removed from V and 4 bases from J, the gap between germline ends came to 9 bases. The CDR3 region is CASSLEIFNEKLFF. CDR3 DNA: TGTGCCAGCAGCTTGGAGATCTTTAATGAAAAACTGTTTTTT. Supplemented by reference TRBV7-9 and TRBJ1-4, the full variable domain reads DTGVSQNPRHKITKRGQNVTFRCDPISEHNRLYWYRQTLGQGPEFLTYFQNEAQLEKSRLLSDRFSAERPKGSFSTLEIQRTEQGDSAMYLCASSLEIFNEKLFFGSGTQLSVL.

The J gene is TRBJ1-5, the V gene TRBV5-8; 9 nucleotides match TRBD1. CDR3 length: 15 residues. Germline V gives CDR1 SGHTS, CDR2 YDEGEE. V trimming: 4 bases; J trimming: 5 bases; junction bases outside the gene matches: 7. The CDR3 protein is CASSTGQGADQPQHF. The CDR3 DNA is TGTGCCAGCAGCACGGGACAGGGAGCGGATCAGCCCCAGCATTTT.

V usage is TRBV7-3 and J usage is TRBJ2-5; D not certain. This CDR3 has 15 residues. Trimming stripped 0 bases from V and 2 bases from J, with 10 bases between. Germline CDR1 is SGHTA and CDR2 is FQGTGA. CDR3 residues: CASSLTRHRQETQYF. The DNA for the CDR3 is TGTGCCAGCAGCTTAACCAGACACAGACAAGAGACCCAGTACTTC.

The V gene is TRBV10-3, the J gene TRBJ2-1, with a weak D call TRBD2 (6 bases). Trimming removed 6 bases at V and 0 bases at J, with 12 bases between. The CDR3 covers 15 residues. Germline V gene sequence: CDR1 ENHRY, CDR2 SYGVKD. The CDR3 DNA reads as TGTGCCATCAGCGTCGGGGGTAGCTCCTACAATGAGCAGTTCTTC. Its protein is CAISVGGSSYNEQFF.

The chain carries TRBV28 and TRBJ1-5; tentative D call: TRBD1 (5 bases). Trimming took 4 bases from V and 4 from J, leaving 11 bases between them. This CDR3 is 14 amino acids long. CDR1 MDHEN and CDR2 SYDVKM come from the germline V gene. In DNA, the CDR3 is TGTGCCAGCAGTTCACCGGGGGGGAATCAGCCCCAGCATTTT. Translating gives CASSSPGGNQPQHF.

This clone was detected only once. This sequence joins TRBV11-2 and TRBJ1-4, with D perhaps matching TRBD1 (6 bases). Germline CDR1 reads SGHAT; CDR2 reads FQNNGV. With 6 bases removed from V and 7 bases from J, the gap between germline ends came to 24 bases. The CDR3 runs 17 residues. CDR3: CASRLSTFAGEFEKLFF. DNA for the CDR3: TGTGCCAGCAGGCTTAGTACATTTGCAGGGGAGTTTGAAAAACTGTTTTTT. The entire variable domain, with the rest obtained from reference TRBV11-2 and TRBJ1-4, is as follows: EAGVAQSPRYKIIEKRQSVAFWCNPISGHATLYWYQQILGQGPKLLIQFQNNGVVDDSQLPKDRFSAERLKGVDSTLKIQPAKLEDSAVYLCASRLSTFAGEFEKLFFGSGTQLSVL.

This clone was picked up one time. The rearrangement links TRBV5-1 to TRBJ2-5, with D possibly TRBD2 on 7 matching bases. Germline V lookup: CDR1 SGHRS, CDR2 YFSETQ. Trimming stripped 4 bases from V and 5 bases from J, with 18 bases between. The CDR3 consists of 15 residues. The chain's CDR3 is CASSHPRGGGETQYF. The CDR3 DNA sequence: TGCGCCAGCAGCCACCCTAGGGGGGGCGGGGAGACCCAGTACTTC.

CDR3 bases: TGTGCCAGCAGGCCTCGGGACAGGGGCACAGATACGCAGTATTTT. The encoded protein is CASRPRDRGTDTQYF. J is TRBJ2-3 and V is TRBV28; TRBD1 matches 9 bases. V was pared by 6 bases and J by 1 base, with 5 bases of the junction left unmatched. CDR1 MDHEN and CDR2 SYDVKM come from the germline V gene. There are 15 residues in the CDR3.

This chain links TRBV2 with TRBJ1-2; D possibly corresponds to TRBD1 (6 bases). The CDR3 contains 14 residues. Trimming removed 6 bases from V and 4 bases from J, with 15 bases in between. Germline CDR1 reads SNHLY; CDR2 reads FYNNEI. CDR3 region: CASRTGSSAYGYTF. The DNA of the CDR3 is TGTGCCAGCAGAACAGGGTCGTCGGCCTATGGCTACACCTTC.

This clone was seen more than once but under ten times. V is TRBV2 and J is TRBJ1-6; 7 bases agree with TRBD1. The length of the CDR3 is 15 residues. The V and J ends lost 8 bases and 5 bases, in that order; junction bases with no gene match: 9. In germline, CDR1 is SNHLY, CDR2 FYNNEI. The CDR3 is CASEMWDRDNSPLHF. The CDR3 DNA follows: TGTGCCAGCGAGATGTGGGACAGAGATAATTCACCCCTCCACTTT.

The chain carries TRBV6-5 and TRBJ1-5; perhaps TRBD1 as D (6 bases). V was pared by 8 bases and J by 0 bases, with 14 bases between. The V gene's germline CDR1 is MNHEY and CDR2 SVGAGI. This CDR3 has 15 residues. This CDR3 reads CASLGQSFSNQPQHF. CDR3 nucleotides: TGTGCCAGCCTTGGACAGTCCTTTAGCAATCAGCCCCAGCATTTT.

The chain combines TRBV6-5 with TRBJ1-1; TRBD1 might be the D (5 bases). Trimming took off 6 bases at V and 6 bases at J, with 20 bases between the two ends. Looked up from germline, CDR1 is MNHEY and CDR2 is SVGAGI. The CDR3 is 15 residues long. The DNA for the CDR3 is TGTGCCAGCAGCTCCCCTGGGGCCGTAGTCGCTGAAGCTTTCTTT. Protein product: CASSSPGAVVAEAFF.

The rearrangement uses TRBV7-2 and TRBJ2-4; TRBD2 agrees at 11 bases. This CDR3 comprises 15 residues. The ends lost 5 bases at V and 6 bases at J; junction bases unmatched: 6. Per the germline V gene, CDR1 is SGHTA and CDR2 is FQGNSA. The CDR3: CASSTFSGGVNIQYF. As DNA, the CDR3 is TGTGCCAGCAGCACTTTTAGCGGGGGGGTAAACATTCAGTACTTC.

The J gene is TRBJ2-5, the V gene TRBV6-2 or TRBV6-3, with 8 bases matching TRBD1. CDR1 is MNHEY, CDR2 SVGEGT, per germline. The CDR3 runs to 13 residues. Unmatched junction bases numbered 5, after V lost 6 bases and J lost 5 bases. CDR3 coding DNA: TGTGCCAGCAGCCCCAGGGGGCGTGAGACCCAGTACTTC. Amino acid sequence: CASSPRGRETQYF.

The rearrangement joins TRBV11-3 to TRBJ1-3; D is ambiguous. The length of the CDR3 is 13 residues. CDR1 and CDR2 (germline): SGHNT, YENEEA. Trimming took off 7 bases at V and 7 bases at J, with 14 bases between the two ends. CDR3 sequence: CASTKRGVNTIYF. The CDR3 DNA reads TGTGCCAGCACCAAAAGAGGAGTGAACACCATATATTTT.

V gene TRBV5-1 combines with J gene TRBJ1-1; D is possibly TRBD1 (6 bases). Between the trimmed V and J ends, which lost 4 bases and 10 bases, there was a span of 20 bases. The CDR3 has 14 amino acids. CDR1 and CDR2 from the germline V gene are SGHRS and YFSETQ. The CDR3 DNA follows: TGCGCCAGCAGCCGATTGGACAGCCCTAATGGAGCTTTCTTT. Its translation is CASSRLDSPNGAFF.

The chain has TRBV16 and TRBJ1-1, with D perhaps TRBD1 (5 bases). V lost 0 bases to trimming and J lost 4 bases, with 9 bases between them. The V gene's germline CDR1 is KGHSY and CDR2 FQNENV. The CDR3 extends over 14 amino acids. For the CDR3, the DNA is TGTGCCAGCAGCCAATCTTCAGGGTTCACTGAAGCTTTCTTT. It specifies CASSQSSGFTEAFF.

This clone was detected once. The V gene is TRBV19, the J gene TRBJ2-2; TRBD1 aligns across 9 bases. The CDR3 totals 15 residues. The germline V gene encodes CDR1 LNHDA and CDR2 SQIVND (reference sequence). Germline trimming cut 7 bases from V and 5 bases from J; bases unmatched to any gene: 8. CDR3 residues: CASNPDRGFTGELFF. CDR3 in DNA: TGTGCCAGTAACCCGGACAGGGGCTTTACCGGGGAGCTGTTTTTT.

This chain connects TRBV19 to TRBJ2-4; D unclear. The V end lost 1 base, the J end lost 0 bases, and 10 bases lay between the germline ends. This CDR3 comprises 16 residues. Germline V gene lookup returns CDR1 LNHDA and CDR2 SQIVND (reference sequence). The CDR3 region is CASSIGFNLAKNIQYF. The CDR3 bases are TGTGCCAGTAGTATAGGGTTCAACTTAGCCAAAAACATTCAGTACTTC.

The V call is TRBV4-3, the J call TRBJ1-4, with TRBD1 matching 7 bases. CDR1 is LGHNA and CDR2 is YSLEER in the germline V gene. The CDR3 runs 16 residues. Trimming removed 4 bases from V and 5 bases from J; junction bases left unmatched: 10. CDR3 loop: CASSRRDSPVNEKLFF. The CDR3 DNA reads TGCGCCAGCAGCCGAAGGGACAGTCCCGTAAATGAAAAACTGTTTTTT.

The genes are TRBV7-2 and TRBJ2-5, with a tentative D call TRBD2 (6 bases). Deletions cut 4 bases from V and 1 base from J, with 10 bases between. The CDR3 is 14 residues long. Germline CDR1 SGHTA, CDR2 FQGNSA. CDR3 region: CASSYGTGQETQYF. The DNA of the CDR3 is TGTGCCAGCAGCTACGGGACTGGCCAAGAGACCCAGTACTTC. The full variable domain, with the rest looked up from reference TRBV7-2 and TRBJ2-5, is GAGVSQSPSNKVTEKGKDVELRCDPISGHTALYWYRQSLGQGLEFLIYFQGNSAPDKSGLPSDRFSAERTGGSVSTLTIQRTQQEDSAVYLCASSYGTGQETQYFGPGTRLLVL.

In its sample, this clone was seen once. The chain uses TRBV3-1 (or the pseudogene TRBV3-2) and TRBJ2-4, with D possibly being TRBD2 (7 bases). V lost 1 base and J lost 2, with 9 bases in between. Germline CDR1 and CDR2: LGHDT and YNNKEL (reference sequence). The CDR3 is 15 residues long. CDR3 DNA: TGTGCCAGCAGCCAAGCGGGGGGCCCCAAAAACATTCAGTACTTC. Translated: CASSQAGGPKNIQYF.